Listed below are T cell receptor beta chains from one sample, sequenced in a study of blood T cell repertoires in COVID-19. TCRdb's copy holds only in-frame clones and misses some; the assay was immunoSEQ multiplex PCR. The table has hundreds of thousands of clones, about 89% seen once; the top ten hold roughly 6.3%. The sample comprised peripheral blood. These receptors all stem from a woman aged 45-60 years with COVID-19, enrolled during active disease. CDR3s leave out the opening cysteine and the closing phenylalanine or tryptophan. The order of the fields is V gene, D gene, clone size, J gene, CDR3 protein. A D gene is named only where the DNA matches it firmly. Size is omitted from some rows. Given values are once, few, many or a class for expanded clones.

>TRBV19|NA|NA|TRBJ2-3
ASSDSPGFSTDTQY
>TRBV4-1|NA|NA|TRBJ1-2
ASSHPLGGTNYGYT
>TRBV6-5|NA|NA|TRBJ2-7
ASSYRSQGSYEQY
>TRBV28|TRBD1|NA|TRBJ2-7
ASSSRGREQY
>TRBV12-3/TRBV12-4|NA|NA|TRBJ1-4
ASSPRDVRLF
>TRBV27|NA|NA|TRBJ2-7
ASSLGHPTYEQY
>TRBV5-1|NA|NA|TRBJ2-3
ASRRGGADTQY
>TRBV18|NA|NA|TRBJ1-4
ASSPGGGVGEKLF
>TRBV12-3/TRBV12-4|NA|NA|TRBJ1-1
ASSLRNTEAF
>TRBV7-9|NA|NA|TRBJ2-1
ASSLIASQQF
>TRBV2|NA|NA|TRBJ1-6
ASSARDPQGWNSPLH
>TRBV19|TRBD1|NA|TRBJ2-7
ASSIPGQGVYEQY
>TRBV7-6|TRBD2|NA|TRBJ2-3
ASSSSGRAEDTQY
>TRBV9|NA|NA|TRBJ1-1
ASTTGPQNTEAF
>TRBV7-9|NA|NA|TRBJ1-4
ASSFRGDSEKLF
>TRBV5-1|NA|once|TRBJ1-1
ASSSDTQNTEAF
>TRBV12-2|NA|NA|TRBJ1-1
ASRLAGTGVDTEAF
>TRBV6-1|NA|few|TRBJ1-1
ASSEAFGGADTEAF
>TRBV25-1|TRBD1|NA|TRBJ2-7
ASARGQGASEQY
>TRBV6-6|TRBD2|NA|TRBJ2-1
ASSYGGTRAYNEQF
>TRBV11-3|NA|NA|TRBJ1-1
ASSLDTEMNTEAF
>TRBV30|NA|once|TRBJ1-1
AWSVSLGRAATEAF
>TRBV5-1|NA|NA|TRBJ2-7
ASSLGASTYEQY
>TRBV7-9|NA|NA|TRBJ1-1
ASSKGLSVTEAF
>TRBV4-3|NA|NA|TRBJ1-2
ASSQVTGRGYYGYT
>TRBV9|TRBD1|NA|TRBJ2-2
ASTARQGDTGELF
>TRBV14|TRBD1|NA|TRBJ1-1
ASSQDPRGPGFRTEAF
>TRBV10-3|TRBD1|NA|TRBJ1-1
AITEDRVDTEAF
>TRBV12-3/TRBV12-4|NA|NA|TRBJ2-6
ASSVAGANVLT
>TRBV21-1|NA|few|TRBJ2-3
ASSTRQGWSTDTQY
>TRBV6-1|NA|NA|TRBJ1-5
ASSERGMGQPQH
>TRBV4-2|NA|NA|TRBJ1-6
ASSQRGYNSPLH
>TRBV5-6|NA|NA|TRBJ1-2
ASTKTQGPYGYT
>TRBV18|NA|NA|TRBJ2-1
ASRTGREYNEQF
>TRBV10-3|TRBD1|NA|TRBJ2-1
AISEPEDRGTYNEQF
>TRBV19|NA|NA|TRBJ1-4
ASSKTFEKLF
>TRBV11-2|NA|NA|TRBJ1-1
ASSLESGTEAF
>TRBV6-5|TRBD2|NA|TRBJ2-1
ASFWGLGINNEQF
>TRBV19|NA|once|TRBJ2-1
ASSSASSYNEQF
>TRBV7-9|NA|NA|TRBJ2-7
ASSWGDSYEQY
>TRBV6-5|NA|once|TRBJ1-2
ASSKAGGYT
>TRBV6-6|NA|NA|TRBJ2-2
ASIRDTGELF
>TRBV7-2|TRBD2|NA|TRBJ2-2
ASSKHNSGRAAGELF
>TRBV7-9|TRBD1|NA|TRBJ2-5
ASSLPGQGPQETQY
>TRBV7-9|TRBD1|NA|TRBJ1-1
ASSYGDRATEAF
>TRBV14|TRBD1|NA|TRBJ2-1
ASSYRGVRNNEQF
>TRBV11-2|TRBD2|NA|TRBJ2-7
ASSFRRGEGRDFSYEQY
>TRBV10-1|TRBD2|NA|TRBJ2-5
ASSEGLAVRTKETQY
>TRBV4-2|TRBD1|NA|TRBJ1-2
ASSLLGTALPGYT
>TRBV5-1|TRBD2|once|TRBJ2-3
ASSLGSGSGADTQY
>TRBV27|NA|few|TRBJ2-7
ASSLWSSYEQY
>TRBV2|NA|once|TRBJ1-2
ATPTPISGRINYGYT
>TRBV10-1|TRBD1|NA|TRBJ2-7
ASSPGTGGYEQY
>TRBV6-5|NA|NA|TRBJ2-7
ASSSIYEQY